Listed below are T cell receptor beta chains from one sample, sequenced in a study of T cell repertoires in cytomegalovirus infection. TCRdb called the reads again in MiXCR, with one record for every CDR3 protein. The table includes under 250,000 distinct CDR3 sequences, 12% detected once. Sequenced: PBMCs. The receptors were gathered from a human donor in good health (CMV status not recorded). Some clones in this sample may be carry-over from other donors' samples. Each CDR3 is given with its conserved first and last residue. D genes are given only for firm matches. Clone size is given for some rows only: seen once, a few or many times, or a class if the clone is expanded.

d_call	clone_size	j_call	v_call	cdr3_aa	cdr3_nt
NA	many	TRBJ1-2	TRBV7-9	CAHRANLYGYTF	TGTGCCCATCGGGCCAACCTCTATGGCTACACCTTC
TRBD2	many	TRBJ2-1	TRBV4-2	CASSLGGASEQFF	TGTGCCAGCAGCCTCGGGGGGGCGAGTGAGCAGTTCTTC
NA	many	TRBJ2-5	TRBV28	CASSFGGLGQETQYF	TGTGCCAGCAGTTTTGGGGGGCTGGGGCAAGAGACCCAGTACTTC
TRBD2	many	TRBJ2-1	TRBV10-3	CAISESGTSGGANEQFF	TGTGCCATCAGTGAGTCCGGGACTAGCGGGGGGGCGAATGAGCAGTTCTTC
TRBD2	many	TRBJ2-1	TRBV7-3	CASSLSGASSYNEQFF	TGTGCCAGCAGTCTTAGCGGGGCGAGCTCCTACAATGAGCAGTTCTTC
NA	many	TRBJ1-5	TRBV6-1	CASKLKALLNQPQHF	TGTGCCAGCAAGCTTAAGGCACTACTCAATCAGCCCCAGCATTTT
TRBD1	many	TRBJ2-5	TRBV19	CASNRQGQETQYF	TGTGCCAGTAACCGACAGGGCCAAGAGACCCAGTACTTC
NA	few	TRBJ1-5	TRBV6-2/TRBV6-3	CASSYRGMGQPQHF	TGTGCCAGCAGTTACAGGGGCATGGGTCAGCCCCAGCATTTT
TRBD1	many	TRBJ1-1	TRBV20-1	CSATGTGRNLNTEAFF	TGCAGTGCCACCGGGACAGGGCGAAATCTAAACACTGAAGCTTTCTTT
NA	NA	TRBJ1-2	TRBV9	CASRDPGPGYGYTF	TGTGCCAGCAGAGACCCGGGACCAGGATATGGCTACACCTTC
NA	NA	TRBJ1-5	TRBV18	CASSPGRQVNQPQHF	TGTGCCAGCTCACCAGGAAGACAGGTGAATCAGCCCCAGCATTTT
NA	many	TRBJ2-6	TRBV23-1	CATYGRPIYSGANVLTF	TGCGCCACCTATGGGAGGCCTATCTACTCTGGGGCCAACGTCCTGACTTTC
NA	many	TRBJ1-6	TRBV7-2	CASSSDPRPPLHF	TGTGCCAGCAGCTCCGATCCGAGGCCACCCCTCCACTTT
NA	few	TRBJ1-1	TRBV5-1	CASSSQDTLNTEAFF	TGCGCCAGCAGCTCCCAGGACACGCTGAACACTGAAGCTTTCTTT
NA	many	TRBJ1-1	TRBV7-2	CASSADSYEAFF	TGTGCCAGCAGCGCGGACAGTTATGAAGCTTTCTTT
NA	many	TRBJ1-1	TRBV5-1	CASGFQGGMNTEAFF	TGCGCCAGCGGCTTTCAGGGAGGGATGAACACTGAAGCTTTCTTT
TRBD1	many	TRBJ2-1	TRBV20-1	CSALPVTGFYNEQFF	TGCAGTGCTCTCCCTGTGACAGGGTTTTACAATGAGCAGTTCTTC
TRBD1	NA	TRBJ1-5	TRBV28	CASSLINRGGNQPQHF	TGTGCCAGCAGTCTCATTAACAGGGGTGGTAATCAGCCCCAGCATTTT
NA	many	TRBJ2-2	TRBV7-2	CASSRTGGGTGELFF	TGTGCCAGCAGCCGGACCGGAGGGGGCACCGGGGAGCTGTTTTTT
NA	few	TRBJ2-7	TRBV14	CASSRTFYEQYF	TGTGCCAGCAGCCGGACATTTTACGAGCAGTACTTC
TRBD2	few	TRBJ2-7	TRBV14	CASSPIAGSYEQYF	TGTGCCAGCAGCCCAATAGCGGGGTCCTACGAGCAGTACTTC
TRBD1	NA	TRBJ2-3	TRBV6-6	CASSRDRELTDTQYF	TGTGCCAGCAGCAGGGACAGGGAGTTAACAGATACGCAGTATTTT
NA	many	TRBJ1-3	TRBV7-2	CASSLAPLGTGNTIYF	TGTGCCAGCAGCTTAGCCCCTCTCGGGACTGGAAACACCATATATTTT
TRBD1	few	TRBJ2-3	TRBV2	CASSEAMDRGRADTQYF	TGTGCCAGCAGTGAAGCTATGGACAGGGGCAGGGCAGATACGCAGTATTTT
TRBD1	many	TRBJ2-1	TRBV19	CASMPGTGSYEQFF	TGTGCCAGTATGCCTGGGACAGGGTCTTATGAGCAGTTCTTC
NA	few	TRBJ1-6	TRBV7-9	CASSLPGQSNSPLHF	TGTGCCAGCAGCCTCCCCGGGCAGAGTAATTCACCCCTCCACTTT
NA	NA	TRBJ1-5	TRBV12-3/TRBV12-4	CASSQIGPGGNQPQHF	TGTGCCAGCAGCCAAATCGGGCCGGGGGGCAATCAGCCCCAGCATTTT
NA	NA	TRBJ2-5	TRBV5-1	CASSPEGRYQETQYF	TGCGCCAGCAGCCCGGAGGGGCGGTACCAAGAGACCCAGTACTTC
TRBD2	few	TRBJ2-1	TRBV19	CASSSHWTSAIYNEQFF	TGTGCCAGTAGTAGCCACTGGACTAGCGCGATTTACAATGAGCAGTTCTTC
TRBD1	NA	TRBJ2-7	TRBV29-1	CSALVQGDYEQYF	TGCAGCGCCCTGGTTCAGGGGGACTACGAGCAGTACTTC
TRBD2	many	TRBJ2-3	TRBV7-2	CASSLWAGGFSTDTQYF	TGTGCCAGCAGCTTATGGGCGGGAGGGTTTAGCACAGATACGCAGTATTTT
NA	few	TRBJ1-1	TRBV4-3	CASSQGVNTEAFF	TGCGCCAGCAGCCAAGGAGTGAACACTGAAGCTTTCTTT
NA	NA	TRBJ2-7	TRBV19	CASSDFPGSYEQYF	TGTGCCAGTAGTGACTTTCCCGGCTCCTACGAGCAGTACTTC
NA	many	TRBJ2-7	TRBV19	CASTRGGAYNEQYF	TGTGCCAGTACCCGAGGGGGGGCGTATAACGAGCAGTACTTC
NA	NA	TRBJ2-1	TRBV11-2	CASSSRRSSYNEQFF	TGTGCCAGCTCGTCGCGGAGGAGCTCCTACAATGAGCAGTTCTTC
NA	NA	TRBJ2-7	TRBV28	CASSLPGGAYEQYF	TGTGCCAGCAGTTTGCCAGGGGGGGCCTACGAGCAGTACTTC
NA	NA	TRBJ1-4	TRBV20-1	CSARTGPPNEKLFF	TGCAGTGCCAGAACGGGCCCACCTAATGAAAAACTGTTTTTT
NA	many	TRBJ1-2	TRBV7-2	CASSEGDPRYGYTF	TGTGCCAGCAGCGAAGGGGACCCTAGGTATGGCTACACCTTC
TRBD2	many	TRBJ2-7	TRBV7-2	CASSPRLAGASYEQYF	TGTGCCAGCAGCCCAAGACTAGCGGGGGCCAGCTACGAGCAGTACTTC
TRBD1	many	TRBJ2-7	TRBV7-2	CASSHGQGDEQYF	TGTGCCAGCAGCCACGGACAGGGCGACGAGCAGTACTTC
TRBD1	few	TRBJ1-1	TRBV18	CASSPRGGQAEAFF	TGTGCCAGCTCGCCCAGGGGGGGGCAAGCTGAAGCTTTCTTT
TRBD2	many	TRBJ2-1	TRBV7-2	CASSISGGKGEQFF	TGTGCCAGCAGCATTAGCGGGGGGAAGGGTGAGCAGTTCTTC
TRBD2	many	TRBJ2-3	TRBV7-2	CASSSPTSGRAFTDTQYF	TGTGCCAGCAGCTCCCCTACCAGCGGGAGGGCCTTCACAGATACGCAGTATTTT
TRBD1	many	TRBJ1-1	TRBV28	CASSLRGGTVNTEAFF	TGTGCCAGCAGTTTGAGAGGGGGGACAGTGAACACTGAAGCTTTCTTT
NA	many	TRBJ2-3	TRBV5-1	CASSLEGRVVTDTQYF	TGCGCCAGCAGCTTGGAAGGCCGGGTAGTCACAGATACGCAGTATTTT
NA	many	TRBJ2-3	TRBV7-2	CASSRLIGADTQYF	TGTGCCAGCAGCCGCCTTATTGGGGCAGATACGCAGTATTTT
NA	few	TRBJ1-4	TRBV15	CATSRDLAAGGEKLFF	TGTGCCACCAGCAGAGATTTAGCAGCCGGGGGGGAAAAACTGTTTTTT
NA	NA	TRBJ2-7	TRBV29-1	CSVAQPAEEQYF	TGCAGCGTTGCACAGCCAGCGGAAGAGCAGTACTTC
NA	few	TRBJ1-4	TRBV15	CATSRDPAGREKLFF	TGTGCCACCAGCAGAGACCCCGCTGGGCGGGAAAAACTGTTTTTT
TRBD2	many	TRBJ2-1	TRBV7-2	CASSLDGGGYNEQFF	TGTGCCAGCAGCTTAGATGGCGGGGGGTACAATGAGCAGTTCTTC
TRBD1	NA	TRBJ2-2	TRBV29-1	CSARTGGYTGELFF	TGCAGCGCCCGGACAGGGGGTTACACCGGGGAGCTGTTTTTT
NA	many	TRBJ2-7	TRBV10-3	CAISESKASATYEQYF	TGTGCCATCAGTGAATCAAAGGCTAGCGCGACCTACGAGCAGTACTTC
NA	NA	TRBJ2-1	TRBV6-5	CASSSSGHNEQFF	NA
TRBD1	many	TRBJ2-7	TRBV6-5	CASSKPGQIVYEQYF	TGTGCCAGCAGTAAACCGGGACAGATTGTCTACGAGCAGTACTTC
TRBD1	many	TRBJ2-2	TRBV7-3	CASSPGTGYTGELFF	TGTGCCAGCAGTCCCGGGACAGGGTACACCGGGGAGCTGTTTTTT
NA	few	TRBJ1-1	TRBV14	CASSISLGGTEAFF	TGTGCCAGCAGCATATCCCTAGGGGGGACTGAAGCTTTCTTT
NA	few	TRBJ2-7	TRBV20-1	CSARPQGVLTEGEQYF	TGCAGTGCTAGACCCCAAGGGGTATTAACAGAGGGCGAGCAGTACTTC
TRBD2	NA	TRBJ2-5	TRBV5-1	CASSLRGLVLQETQYF	TGCGCCAGCAGCTTGAGGGGACTAGTCCTTCAAGAGACCCAGTACTTC
NA	NA	TRBJ1-3	TRBV9	CASSVEVSGVAGNTIYF	TGTGCCAGCAGCGTAGAGGTCAGTGGAGTCGCTGGAAACACCATATATTTT